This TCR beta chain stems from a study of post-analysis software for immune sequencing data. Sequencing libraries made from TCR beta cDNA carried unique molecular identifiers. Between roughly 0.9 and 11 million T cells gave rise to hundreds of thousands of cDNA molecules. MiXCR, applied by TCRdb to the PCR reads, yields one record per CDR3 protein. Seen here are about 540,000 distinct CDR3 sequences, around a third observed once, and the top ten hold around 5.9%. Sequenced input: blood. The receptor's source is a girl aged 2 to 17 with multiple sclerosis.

CDR3 region: CSASEGNEEYF. The CDR3, as DNA: TGCAGTGCTAGTGAAGGAAATGAAGAGTACTTC. The chain joins TRBV20-1 to TRBJ2-4, with D unresolved. The CDR3 has 11 residues. V gave up 3 bases and J gave up 14 bases, with 14 bases separating them. Germline V gives CDR1 DFQATT, CDR2 SNEGSKA (reference sequence).